The clone carrying this T cell receptor (beta chain) was counted only a few times. At one end the junction does not follow the germline gene, possibly because of a read error. This sample is drawn from a study of T-cell memory formation after mild COVID-19. Constant-segment primers were used for 5'RACE, and the resulting TCR alpha and TCR beta cDNA libraries carried sample barcodes and UMIs. TCRdb re-analysed the 5' RACE reads in MiXCR, keeping a single row per CDR3 protein. The table has tens of thousands of distinct CDR3 sequences, approximately 16% seen once. The CDR3 totals 14 residues. Germline assignment: CDR1 SQVTM and CDR2 ANQGSEA.

Sequenced input: PBMCs or a T cell subset sorted from them (not recorded which). This receptor was identified in an adult woman who had mild COVID-19 (a few samples of this study predate the infection). Cell type and time point are not known. The chain uses TRBV29-1 and TRBJ2-1, with 9 bases matching TRBD1. The CDR3 spells CSAEGTGLYNEQFF. In nucleotides, the CDR3 is TGCAGCGCTGAAGGGACAGGGTTGTACAATGAGCAGTTCTTC.